These T cell receptor beta chains were read from a single sample in a study of T cell responses to AZD1222 COVID-19 vaccine. Only in-frame clones appear in the TCRdb table, and some are missing; sequencing was by immunoSEQ multiplex PCR. The sample contains some 120,000 clones, about nine tenths of which appear only once. Sequencing used peripheral blood, obtained on day 0 of AZD1222 vaccination. The origin of the receptors is an adult in good health. The CDR3 runs from the conserved cysteine through the conserved F or W. Each record gives: clone size, D gene, J gene, V gene, CDR3 protein, CDR3 DNA. The D gene is left open where the match is weak. Size is omitted from some rows. Given values are once, few, many or a class for expanded clones.

size: .; D: TRBD2; J: TRBJ2-3; V: TRBV5-1; CDR3: CASSPGTSEGVDTQYF; DNA: TGCGCCAGCAGCCCGGGGACTAGCGAAGGGGTAGATACGCAGTATTTT
size: .; D: .; J: TRBJ2-3; V: TRBV3-1/TRBV3-2; CDR3: CASSPQPRADTQYF; DNA: TGTGCCAGCAGCCCTCAACCTAGGGCGGATACGCAGTATTTT
size: .; D: .; J: TRBJ1-4; V: TRBV7-3; CDR3: CASSRTGLANEKLFF; DNA: TGTGCCAGCAGCAGAACGGGGTTGGCTAATGAAAAACTGTTTTTT
size: .; D: .; J: TRBJ2-3; V: TRBV10-3; CDR3: CAISDRTDTQYF; DNA: TGTGCCATCAGTGACCGCACAGATACGCAGTATTTT
size: once; D: .; J: TRBJ1-1; V: TRBV15; CDR3: CATRKGVGTEAFF; DNA: TGTGCCACCAGGAAGGGGGTGGGCACTGAAGCTTTCTTT
size: .; D: .; J: TRBJ2-7; V: TRBV28; CDR3: CASSSPVPVASEQYF; DNA: TGTGCCAGCAGTTCCCCGGTACCCGTGGCCTCCGAGCAGTACTTC
size: .; D: TRBD1; J: TRBJ2-3; V: TRBV5-1; CDR3: CASSLEGTGAVTDTQYF; DNA: TGCGCCAGCAGCTTGGAAGGGACAGGGGCCGTCACAGATACGCAGTATTTT
size: .; D: .; J: TRBJ1-6; V: TRBV3-1/TRBV3-2; CDR3: CASSRDTSYNSPLHF; DNA: TGTGCCAGCAGCCGGGACACCTCCTATAATTCACCCCTCCACTTT
size: .; D: TRBD1; J: TRBJ2-7; V: TRBV30; CDR3: CAWTGQGLYEQYF; DNA: TGTGCCTGGACGGGACAGGGGTTATACGAGCAGTACTTC
size: once; D: TRBD2; J: TRBJ2-1; V: TRBV7-3; CDR3: CASSLGGVVFNEQFF; DNA: TGTGCCAGCAGCTTAGGGGGGGTCGTTTTCAATGAGCAGTTCTTC
size: .; D: .; J: TRBJ2-1; V: TRBV4-2; CDR3: CASRQGPDYNEQFF; DNA: TGTGCCAGCAGACAAGGACCCGACTACAATGAGCAGTTCTTC